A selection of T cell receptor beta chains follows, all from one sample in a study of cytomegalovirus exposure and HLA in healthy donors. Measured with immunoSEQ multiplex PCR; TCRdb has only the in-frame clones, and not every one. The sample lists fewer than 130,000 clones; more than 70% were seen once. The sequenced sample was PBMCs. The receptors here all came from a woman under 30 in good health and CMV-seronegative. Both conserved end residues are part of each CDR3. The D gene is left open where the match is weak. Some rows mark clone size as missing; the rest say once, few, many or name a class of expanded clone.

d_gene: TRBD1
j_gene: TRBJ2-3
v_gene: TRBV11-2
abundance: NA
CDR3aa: CASRPTGADYTDTQYF
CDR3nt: TGTGCCAGCAGGCCAACAGGGGCCGACTACACAGATACGCAGTATTTT

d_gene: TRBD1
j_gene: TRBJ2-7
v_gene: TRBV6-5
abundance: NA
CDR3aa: CASSPGTGGSYEQYF
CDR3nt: TGTGCCAGCAGCCCCGGGACAGGGGGCTCCTACGAGCAGTACTTC

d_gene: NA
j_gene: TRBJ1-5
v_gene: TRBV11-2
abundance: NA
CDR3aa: CASSPEQGSNQPQHF
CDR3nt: TGTGCCAGCAGCCCAGAACAGGGCTCCAATCAGCCCCAGCATTTT

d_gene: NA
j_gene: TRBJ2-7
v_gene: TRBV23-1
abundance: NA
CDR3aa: CASNEEEGVGSYEQYF
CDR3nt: TGCGCCAGCAACGAAGAAGAGGGAGTTGGTTCCTACGAGCAGTACTTC

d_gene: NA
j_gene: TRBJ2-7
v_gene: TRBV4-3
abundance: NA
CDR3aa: CASSQDVLAKDDEQYF
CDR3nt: TGCGCCAGCAGCCAAGATGTACTAGCAAAGGACGACGAGCAGTACTTC

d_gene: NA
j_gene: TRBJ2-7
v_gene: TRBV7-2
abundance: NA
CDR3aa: CASSPRRGPYEQYF
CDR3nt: TGTGCCAGCAGCCCCCGGAGGGGACCCTACGAGCAGTACTTC

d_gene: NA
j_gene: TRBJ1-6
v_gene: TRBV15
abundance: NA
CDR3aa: CATSRDSGVNSPLHF
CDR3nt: TGTGCCACCAGCAGAGATTCAGGGGTCAATTCACCCCTCCACTTT

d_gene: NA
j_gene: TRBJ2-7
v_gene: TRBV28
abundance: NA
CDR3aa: CASSLPTYYEQYF
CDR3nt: TGTGCCAGCAGTTTGCCCACTTACTACGAGCAGTACTTC

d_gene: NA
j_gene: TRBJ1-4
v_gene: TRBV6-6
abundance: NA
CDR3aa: CASSMRVGVTNEKLFF
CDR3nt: TGTGCCAGCAGTATGAGGGTCGGGGTAACTAATGAAAAACTGTTTTTT

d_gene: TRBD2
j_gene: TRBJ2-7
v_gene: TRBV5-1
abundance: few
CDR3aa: CASSFTLAGEQYF
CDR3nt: TGCGCCAGCAGCTTTACACTAGCGGGAGAGCAGTACTTC

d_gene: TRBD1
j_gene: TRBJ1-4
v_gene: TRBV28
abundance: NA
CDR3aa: CASSPGGLGEKLFF
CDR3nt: TGTGCCAGCAGTCCAGGGGGCCTGGGTGAAAAACTGTTTTTT

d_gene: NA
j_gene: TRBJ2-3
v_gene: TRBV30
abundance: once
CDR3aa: CAWSHNPSSDTQYF
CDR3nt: TGTGCCTGGAGTCATAATCCTAGCTCAGATACGCAGTATTTT

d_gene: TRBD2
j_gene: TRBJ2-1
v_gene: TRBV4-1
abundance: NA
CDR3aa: CASSQGPAGAEHNEQFF
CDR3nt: TGCGCCAGCAGCCAAGGTCCAGCGGGAGCTGAACACAATGAGCAGTTCTTC

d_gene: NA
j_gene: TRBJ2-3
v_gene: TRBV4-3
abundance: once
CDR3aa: CASSQEQSTDTQYF
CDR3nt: TGCGCCAGCAGCCAAGAACAGAGCACAGATACGCAGTATTTT

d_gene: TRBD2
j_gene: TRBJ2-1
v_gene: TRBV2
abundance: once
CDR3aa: CASRLSGGTDNEQFF
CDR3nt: TGTGCCAGCAGACTAAGCGGGGGGACCGACAATGAGCAGTTCTTC

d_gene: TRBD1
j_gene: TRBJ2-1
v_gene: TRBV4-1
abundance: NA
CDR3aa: CASRGQGARNNEQFF
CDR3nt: TGCGCCAGCAGAGGACAGGGGGCGCGAAACAATGAGCAGTTCTTC

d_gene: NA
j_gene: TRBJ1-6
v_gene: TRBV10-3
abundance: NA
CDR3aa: CAAGLKNSPLHF
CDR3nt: TGTGCCGCCGGACTGAAGAATTCACCCCTCCACTTT

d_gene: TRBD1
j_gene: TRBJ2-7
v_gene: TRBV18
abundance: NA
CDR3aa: CASSPIRQGASSYEQYF
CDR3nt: TGTGCCAGCTCACCTATCAGACAGGGGGCGAGCTCCTACGAGCAGTACTTC

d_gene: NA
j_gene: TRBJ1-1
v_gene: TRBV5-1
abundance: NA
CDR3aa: CASRLDTMNTEAFF
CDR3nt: TGCGCCAGCAGGTTGGACACCATGAACACTGAAGCTTTCTTT

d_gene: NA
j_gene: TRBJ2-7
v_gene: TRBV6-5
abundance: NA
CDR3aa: CASRLWNRDYEQYF
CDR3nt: TGTGCCAGCAGGTTGTGGAATCGGGATTACGAGCAGTACTTC

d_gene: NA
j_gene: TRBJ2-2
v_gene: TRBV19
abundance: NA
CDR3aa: CASSMWLPPNTGELFF
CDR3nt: TGTGCCAGTAGTATGTGGCTGCCCCCGAACACCGGGGAGCTGTTTTTT

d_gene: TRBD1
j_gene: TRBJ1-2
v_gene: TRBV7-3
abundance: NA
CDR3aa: CASSKDRNYGYTF
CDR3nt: TGTGCCAGCAGCAAGGACAGGAACTATGGCTACACCTTC

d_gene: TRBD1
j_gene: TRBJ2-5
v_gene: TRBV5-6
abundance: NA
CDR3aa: CASSFGQGETQYF
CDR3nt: TGTGCCAGCAGCTTCGGACAGGGCGAGACCCAGTACTTC

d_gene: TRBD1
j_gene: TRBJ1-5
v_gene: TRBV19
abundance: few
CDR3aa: CASSNRGYQPQHF
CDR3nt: TGTGCCAGTAGTAACAGGGGTTATCAGCCCCAGCATTTT

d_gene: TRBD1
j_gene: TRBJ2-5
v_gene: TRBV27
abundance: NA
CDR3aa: CASGQGAETQYF
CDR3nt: TGTGCCAGCGGACAGGGGGCTGAGACCCAGTACTTC

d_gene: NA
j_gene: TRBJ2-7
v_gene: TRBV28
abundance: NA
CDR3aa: CASRNRVSYEQYF
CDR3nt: TGTGCCAGCAGAAACAGGGTCTCCTACGAGCAGTACTTC

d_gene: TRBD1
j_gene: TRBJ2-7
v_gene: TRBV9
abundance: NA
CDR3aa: CASSATGVLSYEQYF
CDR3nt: TGTGCCAGCAGCGCGACAGGGGTTCTCTCCTACGAGCAGTACTTC

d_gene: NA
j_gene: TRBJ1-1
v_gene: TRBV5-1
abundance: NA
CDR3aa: CASSSQGQGGEAFF
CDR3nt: TGCGCCAGCAGCTCCCAAGGACAAGGGGGTGAAGCTTTCTTT

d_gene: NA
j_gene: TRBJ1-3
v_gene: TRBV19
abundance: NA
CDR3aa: CASIPRWTATNTGNTIYF
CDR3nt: TGTGCCAGTATCCCCCGGTGGACTGCCACAAACACTGGAAACACCATATATTTT

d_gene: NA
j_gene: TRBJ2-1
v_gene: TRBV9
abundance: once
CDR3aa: CASSAYGGSYNEQFF
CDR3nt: TGTGCCAGCAGCGCCTACGGGGGCTCCTACAATGAGCAGTTCTTC

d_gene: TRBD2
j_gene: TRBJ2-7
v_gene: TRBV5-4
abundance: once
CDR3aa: CASSLIGTSGIGQYF
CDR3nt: TGTGCCAGCAGCTTGATCGGGACTAGCGGGATAGGGCAGTACTTC

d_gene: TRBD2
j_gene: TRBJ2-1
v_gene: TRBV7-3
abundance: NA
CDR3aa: CASSSGLGGNNEQFF
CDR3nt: TGTGCCAGCAGCAGTGGACTAGGCGGTAACAATGAGCAGTTCTTC

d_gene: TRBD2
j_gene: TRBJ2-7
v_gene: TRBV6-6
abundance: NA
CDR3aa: CASSARLADMEQYF
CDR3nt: TGTGCCAGCAGCGCCCGACTAGCAGATATGGAGCAGTACTTC

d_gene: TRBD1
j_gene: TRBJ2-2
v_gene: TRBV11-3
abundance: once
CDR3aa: CASSFSGTANTGELFF
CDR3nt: TGTGCCAGCAGCTTCTCCGGGACAGCGAACACCGGGGAGCTGTTTTTT

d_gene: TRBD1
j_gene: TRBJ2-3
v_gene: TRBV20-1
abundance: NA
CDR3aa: CSARTGDTQYF
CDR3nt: TGCAGTGCCCGGACAGGGGATACGCAGTATTTT

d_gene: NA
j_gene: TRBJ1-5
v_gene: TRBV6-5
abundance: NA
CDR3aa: CASNLNGGANQPQHF
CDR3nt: TGTGCCAGCAACCTGAACGGAGGCGCCAATCAGCCCCAGCATTTT

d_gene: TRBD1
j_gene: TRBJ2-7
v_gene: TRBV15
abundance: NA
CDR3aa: CATSAGTGDYEQYF
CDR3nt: TGTGCCACCAGCGCCGGGACAGGGGACTACGAGCAGTACTTC

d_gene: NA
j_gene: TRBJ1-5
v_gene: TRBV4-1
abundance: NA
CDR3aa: CASSPQSGGDQPQHF
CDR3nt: TGCGCCAGCAGCCCTCAATCGGGGGGAGATCAGCCCCAGCATTTT

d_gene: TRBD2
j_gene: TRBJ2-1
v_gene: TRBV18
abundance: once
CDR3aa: CASSPSTSGTSYNEQFF
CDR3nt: TGTGCCAGCTCACCATCGACTAGCGGGACCTCCTACAATGAGCAGTTCTTC

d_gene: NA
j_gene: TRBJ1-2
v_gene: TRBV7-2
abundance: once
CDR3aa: CASSLGSGNYGYTF
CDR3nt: TGTGCCAGCAGCTTAGGGTCCGGGAACTATGGCTACACCTTC

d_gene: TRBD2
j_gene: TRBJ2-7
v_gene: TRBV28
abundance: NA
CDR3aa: CASSPMTSGGLYEQYF
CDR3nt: TGTGCCAGCAGCCCGATGACTAGCGGGGGGCTCTACGAGCAGTACTTC

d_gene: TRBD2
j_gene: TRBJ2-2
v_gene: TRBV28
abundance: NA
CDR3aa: CASSEREEAGELFF
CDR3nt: TGTGCCAGCAGTGAGCGGGAGGAGGCCGGGGAGCTGTTTTTT

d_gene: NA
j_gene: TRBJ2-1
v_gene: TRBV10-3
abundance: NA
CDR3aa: CAISDILAKSYNEQFF
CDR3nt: TGTGCCATCAGTGATATTCTAGCGAAGTCCTACAATGAGCAGTTCTTC

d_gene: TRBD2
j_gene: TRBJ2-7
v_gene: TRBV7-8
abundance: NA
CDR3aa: CASSLERAGATRGRYF
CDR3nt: TGTGCCAGCAGCTTAGAGCGAGCGGGAGCCACTAGAGGAAGGTACTTC

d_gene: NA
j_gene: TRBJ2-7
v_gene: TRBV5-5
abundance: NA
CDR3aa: CASSFRGYEQYF
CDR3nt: TGTGCCAGCAGCTTTAGGGGATACGAGCAGTACTTC

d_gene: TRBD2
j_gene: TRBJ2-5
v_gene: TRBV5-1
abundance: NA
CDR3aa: CASSLAPSGGETQYF
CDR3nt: TGCGCCAGCAGCTTGGCCCCTAGCGGCGGAGAGACCCAGTACTTC

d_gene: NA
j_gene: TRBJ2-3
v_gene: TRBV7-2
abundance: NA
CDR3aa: CASSLAPGANTQYF
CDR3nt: TGTGCCAGCAGCTTAGCTCCGGGTGCAAATACGCAGTATTTT

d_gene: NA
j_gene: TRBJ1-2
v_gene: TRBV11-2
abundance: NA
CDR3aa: CASSPGTSYGYTF
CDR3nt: TGTGCCAGCAGCCCTGGGACTTCCTATGGCTACACCTTC